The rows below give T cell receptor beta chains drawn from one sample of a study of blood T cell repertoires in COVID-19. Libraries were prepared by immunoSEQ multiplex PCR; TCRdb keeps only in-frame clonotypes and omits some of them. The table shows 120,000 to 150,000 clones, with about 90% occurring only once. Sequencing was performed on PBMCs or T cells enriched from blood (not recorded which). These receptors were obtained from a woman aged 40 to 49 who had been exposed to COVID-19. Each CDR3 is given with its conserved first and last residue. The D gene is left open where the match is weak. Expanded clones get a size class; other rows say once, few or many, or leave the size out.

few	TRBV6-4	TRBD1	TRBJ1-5	CASSETHRGEGQPQHF	TGTGCCAGCAGTGAGACCCACAGGGGTGAAGGTCAGCCCCAGCATTTT
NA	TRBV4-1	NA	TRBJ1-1	CASSQDRQKEAFF	TGCGCCAGCAGCCAAGACAGACAAAAAGAAGCTTTCTTT
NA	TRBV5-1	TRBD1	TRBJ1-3	CASSVLTGGGNTIYF	TGCGCCAGCAGCGTACTGACAGGGGGAGGAAACACCATATATTTT
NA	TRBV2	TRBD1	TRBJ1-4	CASSHKTGNEKLFF	TGTGCCAGCAGTCATAAGACAGGGAATGAAAAACTGTTTTTT
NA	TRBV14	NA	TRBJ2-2	CASSQNGPTGELFF	TGTGCCAGCAGCCAAAATGGGCCTACCGGGGAGCTGTTTTTT
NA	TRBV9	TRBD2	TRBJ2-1	CASSGDPREGYNEQFF	TGTGCCAGCAGCGGAGACCCCCGGGAGGGCTACAATGAGCAGTTCTTC
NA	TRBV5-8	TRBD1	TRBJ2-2	CASSRQGANTGELFF	TGTGCCAGCAGCAGACAGGGGGCGAACACCGGGGAGCTGTTTTTT
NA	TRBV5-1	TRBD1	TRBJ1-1	CASGTGGRNTEAFF	TGCGCCAGCGGGACAGGGGGGAGGAACACTGAAGCTTTCTTT
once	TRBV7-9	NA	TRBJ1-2	CASSSQGSDGYTF	TGTGCCAGCAGCTCCCAGGGGTCTGATGGCTACACCTTC
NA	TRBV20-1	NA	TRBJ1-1	CSARPGLKAFF	TGCAGTGCTAGGCCAGGCTTGAAGGCTTTCTTT
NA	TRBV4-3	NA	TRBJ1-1	CASSQDLGGTEAFF	TGCGCCAGCAGCCAAGATTTAGGGGGCACTGAAGCTTTCTTT
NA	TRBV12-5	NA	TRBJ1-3	CASGPPTGAGNTIYF	TGTGCTAGTGGTCCCCCGACAGGCGCTGGAAACACCATATATTTT
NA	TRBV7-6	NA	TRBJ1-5	CASSLRPESNQPQHF	TGTGCCAGCAGCCTCAGGCCAGAAAGCAATCAGCCCCAGCATTTT
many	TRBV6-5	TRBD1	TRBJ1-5	CASSYSRQGNQPQHF	TGTGCCAGCAGTTACTCACGACAGGGGAATCAGCCCCAGCATTTT
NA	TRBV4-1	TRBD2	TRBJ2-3	CASSHQIAGGYTDTQYF	TGCGCCAGCAGCCACCAAATAGCGGGGGGCTATACAGATACGCAGTATTTT
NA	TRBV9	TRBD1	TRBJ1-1	CASSVAQGNAEAFF	TGTGCCAGCAGCGTCGCACAGGGGAACGCTGAAGCTTTCTTT
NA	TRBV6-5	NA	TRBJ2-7	CASSYGGTGSYEQYF	TGTGCCAGCAGTTACGGGGGGACGGGCTCCTACGAGCAGTACTTC
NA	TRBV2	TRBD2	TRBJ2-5	CASSGPRGNQETQYF	TGTGCCAGCAGTGGGCCGCGGGGGAACCAAGAGACCCAGTACTTC
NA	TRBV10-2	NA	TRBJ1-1	CASSGSKRTEAFF	TGCGCCAGCAGTGGGTCTAAACGGACTGAAGCTTTCTTT
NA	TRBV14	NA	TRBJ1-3	CASSGGVYGNTIYF	TGTGCCAGCAGCGGAGGGGTATATGGAAACACCATATATTTT
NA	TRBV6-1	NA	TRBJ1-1	CASSENSVEAFF	TGTGCCAGCAGTGAAAATTCGGTTGAAGCTTTCTTT
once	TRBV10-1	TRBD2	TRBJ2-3	CASSSGTSGLTDTQYF	TGCGCCAGCAGTTCCGGGACTAGCGGGCTCACAGATACGCAGTATTTT
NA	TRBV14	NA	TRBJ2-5	CASSHPETQYF	TGTGCCAGCAGCCATCCGGAGACCCAGTACTTC
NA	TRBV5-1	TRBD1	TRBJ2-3	CASSTGQGPTDTQYF	TGCGCCAGCAGCACCGGACAGGGGCCAACAGATACGCAGTATTTT
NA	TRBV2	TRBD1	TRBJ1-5	CASSENRGRSQPQHF	TGTGCCAGCAGTGAAAATAGGGGGCGCAGTCAGCCCCAGCATTTT
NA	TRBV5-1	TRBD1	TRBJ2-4	CASSLSPGGANIQYF	TGCGCCAGCAGCTTGTCGCCAGGGGGCGCGAACATTCAGTACTTC
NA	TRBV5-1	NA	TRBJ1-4	CASSLNFEKLFF	TGCGCCAGCAGCTTGAACTTCGAAAAACTGTTTTTT
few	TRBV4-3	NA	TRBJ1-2	CASSPAGGSYGYTF	TGCGCCAGCAGCCCAGCCGGAGGGAGCTATGGCTACACCTTC
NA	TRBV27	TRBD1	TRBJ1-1	CASSPDRDTEAFF	TGTGCCAGCAGTCCGGACAGGGACACTGAAGCTTTCTTT
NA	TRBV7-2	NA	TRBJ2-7	CASSLVVSGEQYF	TGTGCCAGCAGCTTAGTAGTTTCAGGCGAGCAGTACTTC
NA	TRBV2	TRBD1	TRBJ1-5	CASSRDRGLSNQPQHF	TGTGCCAGCAGTAGAGACAGGGGGCTAAGCAATCAGCCCCAGCATTTT
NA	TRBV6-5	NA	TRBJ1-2	CASSYSLGGNYGYTF	TGTGCCAGCAGTTACTCTCTGGGAGGTAACTATGGCTACACCTTC
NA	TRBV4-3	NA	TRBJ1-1	CASSQDLKQNTEAFF	TGCGCCAGCAGCCAAGATCTCAAGCAGAACACTGAAGCTTTCTTT
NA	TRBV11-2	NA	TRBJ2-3	CASSFRRTGLTDTQYF	TGTGCCAGCAGCTTCCGCCGGACGGGACTCACAGATACGCAGTATTTT
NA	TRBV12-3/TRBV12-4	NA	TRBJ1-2	CASSLVSRYGYTF	TGTGCCAGCAGTTTAGTGTCGCGTTATGGCTACACCTTC
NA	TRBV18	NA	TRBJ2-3	CASSPGLLVDTQYF	TGTGCCAGCTCACCAGGACTACTGGTGGATACGCAGTATTTT
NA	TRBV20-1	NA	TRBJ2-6	CSASRPGVVGANVLTF	TGCAGTGCTAGTCGTCCAGGGGTTGTTGGGGCCAACGTCCTGACTTTC
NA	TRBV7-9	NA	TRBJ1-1	CASSFDSLATEAFF	TGTGCCAGCAGCTTTGATTCTCTTGCGACTGAAGCTTTCTTT
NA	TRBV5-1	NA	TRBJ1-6	CASSPTHRVESPLHF	TGCGCCAGCAGCCCCACGCATCGGGTGGAGTCACCCCTCCACTTT
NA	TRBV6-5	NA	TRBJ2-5	CASGGRRRETQYF	TGTGCCAGCGGGGGCAGGAGGCGAGAGACCCAGTACTTC
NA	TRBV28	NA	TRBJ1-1	CASSFPGVNTEAFF	TGTGCCAGCAGTTTTCCGGGGGTGAACACTGAAGCTTTCTTT
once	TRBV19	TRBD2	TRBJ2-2	CASTSGGWDTGELFF	TGTGCCAGTACTAGCGGGGGTTGGGACACCGGGGAGCTGTTTTTT
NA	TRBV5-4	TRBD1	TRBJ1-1	CASSSGQMNTEAFF	TGTGCCAGCAGCTCGGGACAGATGAACACTGAAGCTTTCTTT
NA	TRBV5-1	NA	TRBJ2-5	CASSWTLLETQYF	TGCGCCAGCAGCTGGACTCTTCTGGAGACCCAGTACTTC
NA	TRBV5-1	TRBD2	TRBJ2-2	CASSSLPSGVSGELFF	TGCGCCAGCAGCTCACTTCCTAGCGGGGTCTCCGGGGAGCTGTTTTTT
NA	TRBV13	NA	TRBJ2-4	CASSSPWTENIQYF	TGTGCCAGCAGCTCCCCTTGGACAGAAAACATTCAGTACTTC
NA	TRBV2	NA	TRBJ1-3	CASTPDRGSGNTIYF	TGTGCCAGCACCCCCGACCGAGGCTCCGGAAACACCATATATTTT
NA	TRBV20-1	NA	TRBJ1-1	CSASSPRGGINTEAFF	TGCAGTGCTAGTTCCCCAAGAGGAGGGATCAACACTGAAGCTTTCTTT